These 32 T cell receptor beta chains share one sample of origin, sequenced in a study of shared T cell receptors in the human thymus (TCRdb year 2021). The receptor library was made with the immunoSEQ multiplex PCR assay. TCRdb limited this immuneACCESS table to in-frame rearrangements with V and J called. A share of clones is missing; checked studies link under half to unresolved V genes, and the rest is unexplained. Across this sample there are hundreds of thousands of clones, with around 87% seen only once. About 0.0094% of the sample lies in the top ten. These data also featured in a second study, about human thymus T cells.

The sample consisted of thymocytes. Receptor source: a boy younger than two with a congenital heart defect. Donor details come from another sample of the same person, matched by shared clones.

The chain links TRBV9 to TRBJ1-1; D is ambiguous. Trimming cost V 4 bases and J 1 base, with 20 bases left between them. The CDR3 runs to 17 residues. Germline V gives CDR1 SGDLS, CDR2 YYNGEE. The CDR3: CASSPRSDTSQNTEAFF. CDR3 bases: TGTGCCAGCAGCCCCCGATCCGACACCTCCCAGAACACTGAAGCTTTCTTT. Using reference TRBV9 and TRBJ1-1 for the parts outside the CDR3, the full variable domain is DSGVTQTPKHLITATGQRVTLRCSPRSGDLSVYWYQQSLDQGLQFLIQYYNGEERAKGNILERFSAQQFPDLHSELNLSSLELGDSALYFCASSPRSDTSQNTEAFFGQGTRLTVV.

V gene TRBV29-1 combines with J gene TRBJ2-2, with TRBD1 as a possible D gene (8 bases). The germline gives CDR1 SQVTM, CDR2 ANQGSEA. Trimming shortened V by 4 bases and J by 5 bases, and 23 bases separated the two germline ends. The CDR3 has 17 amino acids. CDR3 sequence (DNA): TGCAGCGTTGCAAAGGGGGGGACAGGAAGGAGGACCGGGGAGCTGTTTTTT. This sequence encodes CSVAKGGTGRRTGELFF.

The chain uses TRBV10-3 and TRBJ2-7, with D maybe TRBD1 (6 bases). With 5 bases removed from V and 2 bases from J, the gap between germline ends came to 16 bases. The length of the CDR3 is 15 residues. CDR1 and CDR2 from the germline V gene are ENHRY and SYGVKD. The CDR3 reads CAISKKRDTTYEQYF. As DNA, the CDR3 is TGTGCCATCAGTAAAAAACGGGACACTACCTACGAGCAGTACTTC.

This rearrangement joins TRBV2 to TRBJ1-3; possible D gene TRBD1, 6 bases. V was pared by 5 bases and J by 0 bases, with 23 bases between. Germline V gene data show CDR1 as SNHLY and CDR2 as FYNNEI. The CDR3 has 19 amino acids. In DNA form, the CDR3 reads TGTGCCAGCAGTAGGAGAACAGGGAGAAATTATTTCTCTGGAAACACCATATATTTT. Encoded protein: CASSRRTGRNYFSGNTIYF.

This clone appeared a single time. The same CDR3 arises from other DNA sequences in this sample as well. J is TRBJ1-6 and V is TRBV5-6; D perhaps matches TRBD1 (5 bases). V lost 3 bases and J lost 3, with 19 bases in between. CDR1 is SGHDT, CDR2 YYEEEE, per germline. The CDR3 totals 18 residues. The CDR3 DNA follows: TGTGCCAGCAGCTCTTTAACCACTGACAGCCTCTATAATTCACCCCTCCACTTT. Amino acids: CASSSLTTDSLYNSPLHF.

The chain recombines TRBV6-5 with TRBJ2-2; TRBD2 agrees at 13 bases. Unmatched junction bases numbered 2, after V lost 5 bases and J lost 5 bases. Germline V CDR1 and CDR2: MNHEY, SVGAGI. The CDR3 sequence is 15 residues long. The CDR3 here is CASSPGLAGTGELFF. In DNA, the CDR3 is TGTGCCAGCAGTCCGGGACTAGCGGGGACCGGGGAGCTGTTTTTT.

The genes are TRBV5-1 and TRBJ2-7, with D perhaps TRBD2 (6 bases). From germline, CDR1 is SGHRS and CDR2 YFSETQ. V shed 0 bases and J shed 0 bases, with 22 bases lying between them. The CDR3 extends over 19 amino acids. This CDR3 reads CASSLDARGLRGSSYEQYF. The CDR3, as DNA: TGCGCCAGCAGCTTGGACGCCCGCGGGCTCCGGGGGAGCTCCTACGAGCAGTACTTC.

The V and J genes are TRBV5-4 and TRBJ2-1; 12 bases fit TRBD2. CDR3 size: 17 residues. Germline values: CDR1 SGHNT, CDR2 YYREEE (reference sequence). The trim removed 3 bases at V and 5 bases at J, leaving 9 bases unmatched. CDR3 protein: CASSSGLAGKGNNEQFF. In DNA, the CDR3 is TGTGCCAGCAGCTCAGGACTAGCGGGAAAGGGGAACAATGAGCAGTTCTTC.

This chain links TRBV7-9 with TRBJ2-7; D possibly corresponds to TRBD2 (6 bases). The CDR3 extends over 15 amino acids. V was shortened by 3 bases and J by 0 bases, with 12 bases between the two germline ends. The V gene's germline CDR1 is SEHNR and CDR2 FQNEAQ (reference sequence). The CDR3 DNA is TGTGCCAGCAGCTTGGGTGGGACTGACTCCTACGAGCAGTACTTC. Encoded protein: CASSLGGTDSYEQYF.

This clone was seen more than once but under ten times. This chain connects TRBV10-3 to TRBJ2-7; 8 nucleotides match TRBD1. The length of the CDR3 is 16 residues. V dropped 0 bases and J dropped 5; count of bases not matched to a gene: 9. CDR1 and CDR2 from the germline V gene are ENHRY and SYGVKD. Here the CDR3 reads CAISESRGQDADEQYF. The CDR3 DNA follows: TGTGCCATCAGTGAGTCGAGGGGACAGGATGCCGACGAGCAGTACTTC.

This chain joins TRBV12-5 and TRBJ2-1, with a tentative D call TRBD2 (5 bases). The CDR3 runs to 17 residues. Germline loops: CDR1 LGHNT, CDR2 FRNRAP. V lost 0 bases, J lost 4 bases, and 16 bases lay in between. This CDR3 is CASGLVPGGPTYNEQFF. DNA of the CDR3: TGTGCTAGTGGTTTGGTACCCGGCGGGCCCACTTACAATGAGCAGTTCTTC.

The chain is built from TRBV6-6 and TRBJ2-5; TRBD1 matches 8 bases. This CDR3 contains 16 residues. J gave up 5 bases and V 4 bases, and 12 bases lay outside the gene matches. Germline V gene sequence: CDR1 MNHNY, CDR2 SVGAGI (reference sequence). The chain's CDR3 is CASSSRWATGDETQYF. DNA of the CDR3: TGTGCCAGCAGTTCCCGATGGGCGACAGGGGATGAGACCCAGTACTTC.

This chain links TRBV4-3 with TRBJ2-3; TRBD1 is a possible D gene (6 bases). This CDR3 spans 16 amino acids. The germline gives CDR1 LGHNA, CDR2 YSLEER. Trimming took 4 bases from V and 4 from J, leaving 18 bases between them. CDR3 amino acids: CASSPYGDGGADTQYF. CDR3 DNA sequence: TGCGCCAGCAGCCCCTACGGGGATGGGGGCGCAGATACGCAGTATTTT.

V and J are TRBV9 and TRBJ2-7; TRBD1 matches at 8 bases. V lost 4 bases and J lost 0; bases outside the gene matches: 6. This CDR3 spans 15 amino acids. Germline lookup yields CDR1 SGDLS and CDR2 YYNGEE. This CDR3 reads CASSLQGESSYEQYF. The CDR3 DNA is TGTGCCAGCAGCTTACAGGGGGAAAGCTCCTACGAGCAGTACTTC.

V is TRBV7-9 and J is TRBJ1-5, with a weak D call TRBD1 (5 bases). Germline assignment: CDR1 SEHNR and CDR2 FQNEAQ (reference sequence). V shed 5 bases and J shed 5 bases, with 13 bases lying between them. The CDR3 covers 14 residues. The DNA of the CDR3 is TGTGCCAGCAGCCCTCTCGGCAGGGATCAGCCCCAGCATTTT. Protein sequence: CASSPLGRDQPQHF.

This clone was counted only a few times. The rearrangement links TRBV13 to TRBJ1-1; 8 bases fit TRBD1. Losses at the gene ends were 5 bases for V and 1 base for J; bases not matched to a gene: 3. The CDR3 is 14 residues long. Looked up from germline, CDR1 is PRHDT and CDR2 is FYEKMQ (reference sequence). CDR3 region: CASSGGQGNTEAFF. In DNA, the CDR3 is TGTGCCAGCAGCGGAGGACAGGGGAACACTGAAGCTTTCTTT.

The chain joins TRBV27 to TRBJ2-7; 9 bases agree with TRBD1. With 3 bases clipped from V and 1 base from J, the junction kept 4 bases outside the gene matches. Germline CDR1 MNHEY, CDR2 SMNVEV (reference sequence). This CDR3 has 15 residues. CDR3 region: CASSFSGQGSYEQYF. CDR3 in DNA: TGTGCCAGCAGTTTCTCGGGACAGGGTTCCTACGAGCAGTACTTC.

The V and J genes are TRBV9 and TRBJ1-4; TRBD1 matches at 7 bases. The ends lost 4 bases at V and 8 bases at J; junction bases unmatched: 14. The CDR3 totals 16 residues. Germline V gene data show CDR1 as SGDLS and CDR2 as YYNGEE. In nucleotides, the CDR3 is TGTGCCAGCAGCCACCCAGGGGGGACCGATGGGGAAAAACTGTTTTTT. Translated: CASSHPGGTDGEKLFF.

Here the CDR3 DNA reads TGTGCCAGCAGCTTAGTTTCCGGAGCGAGCTCCTATAATTCACCCCTCCACTTT. Amino acids: CASSLVSGASSYNSPLHF. The chain recombines TRBV7-8 with TRBJ1-6; D gene unclear. The CDR3 consists of 18 residues. Trimming removed 1 base at V and 0 bases at J, with 13 bases between. The germline CDR1 and CDR2 sequences are SGHVS and FQNEAQ.

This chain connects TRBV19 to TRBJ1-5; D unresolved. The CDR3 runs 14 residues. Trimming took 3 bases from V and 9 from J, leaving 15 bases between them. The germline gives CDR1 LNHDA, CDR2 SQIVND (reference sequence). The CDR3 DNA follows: TGTGCCAGTAGTATTAGCCCGGACTTAGGGCCCCAGCATTTT. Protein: CASSISPDLGPQHF.

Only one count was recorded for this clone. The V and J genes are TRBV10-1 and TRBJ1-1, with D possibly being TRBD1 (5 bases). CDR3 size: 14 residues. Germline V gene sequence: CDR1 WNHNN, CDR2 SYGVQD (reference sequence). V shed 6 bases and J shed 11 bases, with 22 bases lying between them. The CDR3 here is CASRRRDSRPSAFF. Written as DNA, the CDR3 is TGCGCCAGCAGGAGGAGGGACTCCCGTCCGTCCGCTTTCTTT.

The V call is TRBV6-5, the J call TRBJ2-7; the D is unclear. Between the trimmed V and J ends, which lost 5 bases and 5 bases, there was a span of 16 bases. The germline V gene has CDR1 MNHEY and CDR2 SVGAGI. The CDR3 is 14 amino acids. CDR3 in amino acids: CASSHNRRGHEQYF. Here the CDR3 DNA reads TGTGCCAGCAGTCATAATCGGAGAGGCCACGAGCAGTACTTC.

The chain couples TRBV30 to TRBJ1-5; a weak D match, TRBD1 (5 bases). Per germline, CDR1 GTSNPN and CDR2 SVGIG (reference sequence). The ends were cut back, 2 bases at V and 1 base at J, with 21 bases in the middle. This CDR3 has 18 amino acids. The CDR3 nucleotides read TGTGCCTGGAGTCCCCCCCGTGGGGGGAAGTGGAGCAATCAGCCCCAGCATTTT. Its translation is CAWSPPRGGKWSNQPQHF. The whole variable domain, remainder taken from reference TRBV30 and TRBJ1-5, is SQTIHQWPATLVQPVGSPLSLECTVEGTSNPNLYWYRQAAGRGLQLLFYSVGIGQISSEVPQNLSASRPQDRQFILSSKKLLLSDSGFYLCAWSPPRGGKWSNQPQHFGDGTRLSIL.

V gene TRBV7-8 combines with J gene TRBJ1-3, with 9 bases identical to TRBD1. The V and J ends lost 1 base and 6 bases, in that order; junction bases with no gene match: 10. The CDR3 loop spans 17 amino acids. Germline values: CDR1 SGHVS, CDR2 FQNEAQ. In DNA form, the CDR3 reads TGTGCCAGCAGCTTAGAAAGGTTGGACAGGGGTGTAAACACCATATATTTT. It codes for CASSLERLDRGVNTIYF.

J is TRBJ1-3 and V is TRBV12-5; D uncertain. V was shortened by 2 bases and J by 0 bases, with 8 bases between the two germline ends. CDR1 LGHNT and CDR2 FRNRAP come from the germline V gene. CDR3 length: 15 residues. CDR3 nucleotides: TGTGCTAGTGGTTTGATGGCCCCCTCTGGAAACACCATATATTTT. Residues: CASGLMAPSGNTIYF. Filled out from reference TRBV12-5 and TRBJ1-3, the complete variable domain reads DARVTQTPRHKVTEMGQEVTMRCQPILGHNTVFWYRQTMMQGLELLAYFRNRAPLDDSGMPKDRFSAEMPDATLATLKIQPSEPRDSAVYFCASGLMAPSGNTIYFGEGSWLTVV.

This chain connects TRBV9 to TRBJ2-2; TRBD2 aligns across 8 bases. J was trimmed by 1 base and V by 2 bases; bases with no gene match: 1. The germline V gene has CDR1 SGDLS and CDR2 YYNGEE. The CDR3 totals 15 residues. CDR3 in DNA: TGTGCCAGCAGCGTTCTAGCGGGGAACACCGGGGAGCTGTTTTTT. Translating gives CASSVLAGNTGELFF.

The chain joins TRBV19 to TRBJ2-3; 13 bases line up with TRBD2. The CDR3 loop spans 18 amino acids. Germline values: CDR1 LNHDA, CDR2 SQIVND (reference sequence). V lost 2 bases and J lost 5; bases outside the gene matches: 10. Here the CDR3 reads CASSIRRLAGGYGDTQYF. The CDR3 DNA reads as TGTGCCAGTAGTATACGTCGACTAGCGGGGGGCTATGGAGATACGCAGTATTTT.

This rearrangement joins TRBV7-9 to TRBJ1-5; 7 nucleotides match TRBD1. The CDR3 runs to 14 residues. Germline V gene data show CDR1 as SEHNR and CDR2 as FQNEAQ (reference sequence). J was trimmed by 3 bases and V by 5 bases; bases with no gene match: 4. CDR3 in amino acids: CASSPDRDNQPQHF. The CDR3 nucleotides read TGTGCCAGCAGCCCCGACAGGGACAATCAGCCCCAGCATTTT.

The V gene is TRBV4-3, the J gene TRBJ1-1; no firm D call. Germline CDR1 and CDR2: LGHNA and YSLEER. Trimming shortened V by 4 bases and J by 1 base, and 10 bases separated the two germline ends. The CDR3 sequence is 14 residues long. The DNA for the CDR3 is TGCGCCAGCAGCCCGGAACAGAAGAACACTGAAGCTTTCTTT. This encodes CASSPEQKNTEAFF.

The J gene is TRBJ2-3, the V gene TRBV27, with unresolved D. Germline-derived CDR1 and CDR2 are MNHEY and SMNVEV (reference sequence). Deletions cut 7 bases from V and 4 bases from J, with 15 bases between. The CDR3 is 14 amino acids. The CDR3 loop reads CASKYTTEPDTQYF. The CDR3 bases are TGTGCCAGCAAATACACTACGGAGCCAGATACGCAGTATTTT.

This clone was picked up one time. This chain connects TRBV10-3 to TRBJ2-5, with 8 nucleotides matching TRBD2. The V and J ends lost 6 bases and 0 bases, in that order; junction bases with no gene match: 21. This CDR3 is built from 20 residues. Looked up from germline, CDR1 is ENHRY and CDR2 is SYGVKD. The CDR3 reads CAIRGNSTAGGGRHQETQYF. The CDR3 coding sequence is TGTGCCATCAGGGGGAACTCTACGGCGGGGGGCGGGAGGCACCAAGAGACCCAGTACTTC.

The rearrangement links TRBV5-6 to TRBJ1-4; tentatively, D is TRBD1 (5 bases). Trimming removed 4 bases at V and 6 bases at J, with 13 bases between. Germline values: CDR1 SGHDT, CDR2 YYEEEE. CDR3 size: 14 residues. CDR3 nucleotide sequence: TGTGCCAGCAGCCGCAGGGTAGTCGATGAAAAACTGTTTTTT. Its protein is CASSRRVVDEKLFF. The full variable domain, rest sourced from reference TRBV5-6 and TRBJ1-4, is DAGVTQSPTHLIKTRGQQVTLRCSPKSGHDTVSWYQQALGQGPQFIFQYYEEEERQRGNFPDRFSGHQFPNYSSELNVNALLLGDSALYLCASSRRVVDEKLFFGSGTQLSVL.